This entry lists 18 T cell receptor beta chains sequenced from one sample in a study of blood T cells in healthy people across ages. Using a J-beta primer mix together with a sample-barcoded 5' primer, a second PCR was run for about 6 to 11 cycles. TCRdb recomputed calls from the 5' RACE reads with MiXCR, one row per CDR3 protein. The sample has about 290,000 distinct CDR3 sequences; less than 30% are singletons. Sequencing was done on a sample of blood. The receptors originated from a woman between 65 and 79 years old in good health.

The chain employs TRBV10-1 and TRBJ2-1; 14 bases fit TRBD2. The CDR3 contains 17 residues. Germline CDR1 and CDR2: WNHNN and SYGVQD (reference sequence). J lost 3 bases, V lost 5 bases, and 6 bases had no gene match. CDR3 loop: CASSLGLAGGLYNEQFF. In DNA, the CDR3 is TGCGCCAGCAGTTTAGGACTAGCGGGAGGCCTCTACAATGAGCAGTTCTTC.

This chain links TRBV29-1 with TRBJ2-1; D uncertain. CDR1 SQVTM and CDR2 ANQGSEA come from the germline V gene. The ends were cut back, 3 bases at V and 9 bases at J, with 9 bases in the middle. This CDR3 spans 11 amino acids. The chain's CDR3 is CSVDGFREQFF. The CDR3 DNA is TGCAGCGTTGACGGGTTCCGTGAGCAGTTCTTC.

V gene TRBV21-1 combines with J gene TRBJ2-5; the DNA was not used to check the table's D call, TRBD2. The DNA end is a closer match to TRBJ2-7, so the J assignment may be wrong. TRBV21-1 is a documented pseudogene. The CDR3 has 14 amino acids. CDR3: CASSIGRDGYEQYF. CDR3 sequence (DNA): TGTGCCAGCAGTATCGGGAGGGACGGCTACGAGCAGTACTTC.

The chain carries TRBV6-1 and TRBJ2-1, with 9 bases lining up with TRBD2. V lost 4 bases to trimming and J lost 5 bases; unmatched junction nucleotides: 18. The CDR3 contains 19 residues. Germline CDR1 MNHNS, CDR2 SASEGT. Here the CDR3 DNA reads TGTGCCAGCAGTGCTACTACCCTTGGACTAGCGAGGAGGAACAATGAGCAGTTCTTC. Its translation is CASSATTLGLARRNNEQFF.

This clonotype was counted only a few times. V gene TRBV10-3 combines with J gene TRBJ1-2, with TRBD1 matching over 8 bases. The germline gives CDR1 ENHRY, CDR2 SYGVKD. The length of the CDR3 is 14 residues. The V segment lost 6 bases and the J segment 3 bases; nucleotides outside the gene matches: 6. CDR3 in DNA: TGTGCCATCAGCCCCGGGACAGGCGACTATGGCTACACCTTC. This translates into CAISPGTGDYGYTF.

The chain has TRBV6-5 and TRBJ2-5; no firm D call. CDR1 is MNHEY and CDR2 is SVGAGI in the germline V gene. The CDR3 extends over 13 amino acids. Trimming pared 6 bases from V and 5 bases from J, leaving 13 bases between. CDR3 region: CASRRGLGETQYF. The DNA of the CDR3 is TGTGCCAGCAGGAGAGGCTTGGGGGAGACCCAGTACTTC.

V usage is TRBV6-5 and J usage is TRBJ1-1, with D hard to call. With 0 bases removed from V and 0 bases from J, the gap between germline ends came to 2 bases. Per germline, CDR1 MNHEY and CDR2 SVGAGI. The CDR3 contains 13 residues. The CDR3 bases are TGTGCCAGCAGTTACTCGGTGAACACTGAAGCTTTCTTT. It translates to CASSYSVNTEAFF.

This clonotype appeared a few times. The chain joins TRBV4-3 to TRBJ1-2, with 10 positions matching TRBD1. V shed 0 bases and J 5 bases; nucleotides not matched to a gene: 3. This CDR3 contains 15 residues. Germline V gives CDR1 LGHNA, CDR2 YSLEER. The CDR3: CASSQDTDRGYGYTF. For the CDR3, the DNA is TGCGCCAGCAGCCAAGATACGGACAGGGGGTATGGCTACACCTTC.

This clonotype was found a few times. One junction end disagrees with the germline gene, perhaps due to a read error. This chain uses TRBV20-1 with TRBJ2-7; D may match TRBD1 or TRBD2 (5 bases each). The CDR3 spans 11 residues. CDR1 is DFQATT and CDR2 is SNEGSKA in the germline V gene (reference sequence). The CDR3 bases are TGCAGTGCTCGAGAGGGACCGGGGCAGTACTTC. Protein sequence: CSAREGPGQYF.

The chain couples TRBV6-2 or TRBV6-3 to TRBJ2-3; 12 bases are shared with TRBD2. Trimming took 10 bases from V and 0 from J; bases not matched to a gene: 2. The CDR3 spans 14 residues. Germline V CDR1 and CDR2: MNHEY, SVGEGT. The CDR3 DNA reads TGTGCCACCGGACTAGCGGGGAGCACAGATACGCAGTATTTT. Protein sequence: CATGLAGSTDTQYF.

This clonotype was counted only a few times. The V call is TRBV7-4, the J call TRBJ2-1, with 11 bases identical to TRBD2. Germline assignment: CDR1 SGHVT and CDR2 SQSDAQ. V trimming: 6 bases; J trimming: 0 bases; junction bases outside the gene matches: 19. This CDR3 has 21 amino acids. This CDR3 is CASSSRVLLAGGRGSYNEQFF. CDR3 bases: TGTGCCAGCAGTTCCAGGGTTCTTCTAGCGGGAGGCCGGGGCTCCTACAATGAGCAGTTCTTC.

This chain links TRBV9 with TRBJ1-1, with 10 bases matching TRBD1. The CDR3 is made up of 15 amino acids. V lost 4 bases and J lost 5; bases outside the gene matches: 8. Germline values: CDR1 SGDLS, CDR2 YYNGEE. In DNA form, the CDR3 reads TGTGCCAGCAGCCTAGAAGGGACAGGGGTTACTGAAGCTTTCTTT. Protein: CASSLEGTGVTEAFF.

This clonotype was seen a handful of times. The V and J genes are TRBV28 and TRBJ2-7; D is possibly TRBD1 (6 bases). CDR1 and CDR2 from the germline V gene are MDHEN and SYDVKM. The germline V and J ends were trimmed by 6 bases and 5 bases, with 26 bases remaining between them. The CDR3 length is 17 residues. The CDR3 DNA reads TGTGCCAGCAGATTCAGATTGGGCCAGGGGATACTGGACGAGCAGTACTTC. Residues: CASRFRLGQGILDEQYF.

This clonotype was detected many times. V gene TRBV7-2 combines with J gene TRBJ2-5; D perhaps matches TRBD2 (5 bases). The CDR3 runs to 13 residues. V lost 1 base to trimming and J lost 5 bases, with 8 bases between them. Germline values: CDR1 SGHTA, CDR2 FQGNSA. The CDR3 loop is CASSLDRRETQYF. Here the CDR3 DNA reads TGTGCCAGCAGCTTAGATAGGAGGGAGACCCAGTACTTC.

The sample holds a few counts of this clonotype. The chain has TRBV28 and TRBJ1-4; TRBD1 is a possible D gene (5 bases). Germline CDR1 MDHEN, CDR2 SYDVKM. CDR3 length: 14 residues. The V and J ends lost 3 bases and 4 bases respectively, with 9 bases between them. The CDR3 spells CASSFWRGNEKLFF. Written as DNA, the CDR3 is TGTGCCAGCAGTTTTTGGAGGGGTAATGAAAAACTGTTTTTT.

This clonotype was seen more than once but under ten times. This chain joins TRBV4-1 and TRBJ1-2; 7 bases are a match to TRBD1. With 0 bases clipped from V and 4 bases from J, the junction kept 11 bases outside the gene matches. Germline lookup yields CDR1 MGHRA and CDR2 YSYEKL. There are 17 residues in the CDR3. CDR3 region: CASSQDNSGTVPYGYTF. The CDR3 nucleotides read TGCGCCAGCAGCCAAGATAATTCCGGGACAGTCCCCTATGGCTACACCTTC.

This clonotype occurred a few times. The rearrangement links TRBV6-2 or TRBV6-3 to TRBJ1-1; D perhaps matches TRBD1 (5 bases). The germline V and J ends were trimmed by 11 bases and 5 bases, with 24 bases remaining between them. In germline, CDR1 is MNHEY, CDR2 SVGEGT. CDR3 size: 15 residues. CDR3: CAAGESMGQMTEAFF. In DNA, the CDR3 is TGTGCCGCGGGCGAATCCATGGGGCAGATGACTGAAGCTTTCTTT.

This clonotype was found a few times. V gene TRBV28 combines with J gene TRBJ2-4; possible D gene TRBD1, 5 bases. With 8 bases removed from V and 4 bases from J, the gap between germline ends came to 12 bases. Germline CDR1 MDHEN, CDR2 SYDVKM. The length of the CDR3 is 13 residues. The CDR3 reads CASLETAKNIQYF. The CDR3 DNA sequence: TGTGCCAGCCTTGAGACAGCGAAAAACATTCAGTACTTC. The whole variable domain, filled in from reference TRBV28 and TRBJ2-4, reads DVKVTQSSRYLVKRTGEKVFLECVQDMDHENMFWYRQDPGLGLRLIYFSYDVKMKEKGDIPEGYSVSREKKERFSLILESASTNQTSMYLCASLETAKNIQYFGAGTRLSVL.